These 32 T cell receptor beta chains were sequenced from one sample in a study of blood T cell repertoires in COVID-19 (TCRdb year 2020). Library prep was done by the immunoSEQ multiplex PCR assay. The immuneACCESS repertoire file appears here via TCRdb, limited to in-frame rearrangements. These files lack a portion of the clones; in checked studies, under half of the deficit traces to unresolved V genes, and the cause of the others is not known. A total of around 190,000 clones appear in this sample, roughly 83% of them only once. The ten largest account for 5.6% of the sample. Sequencing was done on a sample of PBMCs or T cells enriched from blood (not recorded which). These receptors originate from a man between 35 and 55 years old with acute COVID-19.

This chain uses TRBV5-5 with TRBJ1-4, with D hard to call. The germline V and J ends were trimmed by 2 bases and 8 bases, with 16 bases remaining between them. Germline V gives CDR1 SGHKS, CDR2 YYEKEE (reference sequence). The CDR3 is made up of 15 amino acids. CDR3 sequence reads: CASSFSNPKREKLFF. CDR3 nucleotides: TGTGCCAGCAGCTTTTCCAACCCTAAGAGGGAAAAACTGTTTTTT.

The chain recombines TRBV29-1 with TRBJ2-1; D perhaps matches TRBD2 (6 bases). Per the germline V gene, CDR1 is SQVTM and CDR2 is ANQGSEA. The CDR3 has 13 amino acids. Trimming shortened V by 4 bases and J by 3 bases, and 10 bases separated the two germline ends. CDR3: CSVVPGVYNEQFF. For the CDR3, the DNA is TGCAGCGTTGTTCCGGGAGTCTACAATGAGCAGTTCTTC.

V is TRBV9 and J is TRBJ2-5; TRBD2 matches 7 bases. From germline, CDR1 is SGDLS and CDR2 YYNGEE. The CDR3 runs to 16 residues. J gave up 4 bases and V 0 bases, and 9 bases lay outside the gene matches. The CDR3 region is CASSVGLGGSPETQYF. CDR3 nucleotide sequence: TGTGCCAGCAGCGTAGGGTTGGGGGGGTCCCCAGAGACCCAGTACTTC.

As DNA, the CDR3 is TGTGCCAGCAGCTCGGTTCCGGGACAGGGATACGAGCAGTACTTC. Its protein product is CASSSVPGQGYEQYF. This sequence joins TRBV11-2 and TRBJ2-7; 9 positions agree with TRBD1. V dropped 4 bases and J dropped 4; count of bases not matched to a gene: 8. Germline CDR1 and CDR2: SGHAT and FQNNGV. This CDR3 spans 15 amino acids.

This clone was recorded a few times. The rearrangement joins TRBV29-1 to TRBJ2-3, with D unclear. The CDR3 sequence is 11 residues long. CDR1 and CDR2 from the germline V gene are SQVTM and ANQGSEA. V was shortened by 8 bases and J by 0 bases, with 6 bases between the two germline ends. The CDR3 reads CSFTSTDTQYF. The DNA for the CDR3 is TGCAGCTTCACAAGCACAGATACGCAGTATTTT.

The V and J genes are TRBV2 and TRBJ2-7; tentative D call: TRBD1 (6 bases). The germline V gene encodes CDR1 SNHLY and CDR2 FYNNEI. V lost 10 bases and J lost 5, with 12 bases in between. The CDR3 spans 11 residues. The CDR3 DNA is TGTGCCACCCAACAGGGTAACGAGCAGTACTTC. Amino acid sequence: CATQQGNEQYF.

This chain uses TRBV15 with TRBJ2-3; D possibly corresponds to TRBD2 (6 bases). In germline, CDR1 is LNHNV, CDR2 YYDKDF (reference sequence). Trimming left V 0 bases short and J 1 base short, with 11 bases between. CDR3 length: 16 residues. Here the CDR3 reads CATSRDGGGRTDTQYF. Written as DNA, the CDR3 is TGTGCCACCAGCAGAGATGGGGGAGGCCGCACAGATACGCAGTATTTT. The complete variable domain, with remaining parts taken from reference TRBV15 and TRBJ2-3, reads DAMVIQNPRYQVTQFGKPVTLSCSQTLNHNVMYWYQQKSSQAPKLLFHYYDKDFNNEADTPDNFQSRRPNTSFCFLDIRSPGLGDTAMYLCATSRDGGGRTDTQYFGPGTRLTVL.

This clone was seen only a few times. The genes are TRBV27 and TRBJ1-6; TRBD1 is a possible D gene (5 bases). Germline lookup yields CDR1 MNHEY and CDR2 SMNVEV (reference sequence). The length of the CDR3 is 16 residues. V was cut by 7 bases and J by 5 bases, with 18 bases left in between. The DNA of the CDR3 is TGTGCCAGCAATCCAACGACAGTTTCAAATAATTCACCCCTCCACTTT. Encoded protein: CASNPTTVSNNSPLHF.

About this clone itself: One end of the junction varies from germline; a read error may be responsible. The rearrangement links TRBV7-7 to TRBJ2-6; possible D gene TRBD2, 6 bases. This CDR3 is built from 19 residues. Germline-derived CDR1 and CDR2 are SSHAT and FNYEAQ (reference sequence). The CDR3 reads CASSSLGGRPGSGANVLTF. The CDR3, as DNA: TGTGCTAGCAGCTCCCTCGGGGGTCGGCCTGGCTCTGGGGCCAACGTCCTGACTTTC.

The chain is built from TRBV5-4 and TRBJ2-1; D perhaps matches TRBD2 (6 bases). Trimming stripped 0 bases from V and 9 bases from J, with 13 bases between. This CDR3 spans 14 amino acids. Germline V gene data show CDR1 as SGHNT and CDR2 as YYREEE (reference sequence). The CDR3 DNA reads TGTGCCAGCAGCTTGGTGGGACTCGGGGGTGAGCAGTTCTTC. Its protein is CASSLVGLGGEQFF.

This chain joins TRBV24-1 and TRBJ1-2; tentative D call: TRBD1 (6 bases). Trimming removed 3 bases at V and 6 bases at J, with 13 bases between. This CDR3 is 14 amino acids long. Germline loops: CDR1 KGHDR, CDR2 SFDVKD. CDR3 protein: CATSDPTGANGYTF. The CDR3 region has the DNA TGTGCCACCAGTGATCCGACAGGTGCCAATGGCTACACCTTC.

The sample holds a few counts of this clone. The genes are TRBV7-3 and TRBJ2-2; a possible D gene is TRBD1 (6 bases). Trimming shortened V by 4 bases and J by 4 bases, and 13 bases separated the two germline ends. This CDR3 is built from 15 residues. Germline V gene lookup returns CDR1 SGHTA and CDR2 FQGTGA. As DNA, the CDR3 is TGTGCCAGCAGCTCTACAGGGTGGAGCACCGGGGAGCTGTTTTTT. Protein: CASSSTGWSTGELFF.

The CDR3 spells CAISGTGPLMNTEAFF. As DNA, the CDR3 is TGTGCCATCAGTGGAACAGGGCCTCTAATGAACACTGAAGCTTTCTTT. The V gene is TRBV10-3, the J gene TRBJ1-1, with D perhaps matching TRBD1 (6 bases). With 4 bases removed from V and 0 bases from J, the gap between germline ends came to 15 bases. Per the germline V gene, CDR1 is ENHRY and CDR2 is SYGVKD. The CDR3 totals 16 residues.

This clone was detected a few times. The chain is built from TRBV15 and TRBJ2-7; weak D call: TRBD2 (5 bases). CDR3 length: 16 residues. From germline, CDR1 is LNHNV and CDR2 YYDKDF (reference sequence). Trimming shortened V by 0 bases and J by 0 bases, and 12 bases separated the two germline ends. CDR3 sequence reads: CATSRDQFGSSYEQYF. The CDR3 DNA is TGTGCCACCAGCAGAGACCAGTTTGGGAGCTCCTACGAGCAGTACTTC. Full variable domain (missing parts from reference TRBV15 and TRBJ2-7): DAMVIQNPRYQVTQFGKPVTLSCSQTLNHNVMYWYQQKSSQAPKLLFHYYDKDFNNEADTPDNFQSRRPNTSFCFLDIRSPGLGDTAMYLCATSRDQFGSSYEQYFGPGTRLTVT.

The gene calls are TRBV6-2 or TRBV6-3 and TRBJ1-2, with TRBD1 matching 10 bases. The CDR3 is 13 amino acids. V shed 4 bases and J 7 bases; nucleotides not matched to a gene: 3. Germline V gene lookup returns CDR1 MNHEY and CDR2 SVGEGT. In DNA form, the CDR3 reads TGTGCCAGCAGTTGGACAGGGGGATCTGGCTACACCTTC. Protein: CASSWTGGSGYTF.

This chain connects TRBV7-9 to TRBJ2-3, with 13 bases lining up with TRBD2. Germline V CDR1 and CDR2: SEHNR, FQNEAQ (reference sequence). This CDR3 is built from 16 residues. Trimming at V came to 5 bases and at J to 4 bases, leaving 6 bases not matched to a gene. CDR3 in amino acids: CASSRGLAGVADTQYF. The CDR3 region has the DNA TGTGCCAGCAGCCGCGGACTAGCGGGAGTTGCAGATACGCAGTATTTT.

The chain joins TRBV7-9 to TRBJ2-5; possible D gene TRBD2, 6 bases. From germline, CDR1 is SEHNR and CDR2 FQNEAQ (reference sequence). V lost 4 bases to trimming and J lost 5 bases, with 20 bases between them. This CDR3 region has 16 residues. The CDR3 nucleotides read TGTGCCAGCAGCTCTAAAACCTGGACGGCGGGGGAGACCCAGTACTTC. Translation: CASSSKTWTAGETQYF.

In this sample, this clone turned up a few times. The rearrangement links TRBV4-3 to TRBJ2-7, with D possibly matching TRBD2 (5 bases). The CDR3 sequence is 16 residues long. The ends were cut back, 0 bases at V and 2 bases at J, with 14 bases in the middle. Germline V gene data show CDR1 as LGHNA and CDR2 as YSLEER. The CDR3 nucleotides are TGCGCCAGCAGCCAAGATCGGAGCGGACCTACCTACGAGCAGTACTTC. It specifies CASSQDRSGPTYEQYF.

The V call is TRBV30, the J call TRBJ2-1; 7 bases line up with TRBD1. The V and J ends lost 2 bases and 6 bases, in that order; junction bases with no gene match: 4. The germline V gene has CDR1 GTSNPN and CDR2 SVGIG (reference sequence). The CDR3 contains 13 residues. The CDR3 sequence is CAWSLGGFNEQFF. The CDR3 DNA reads as TGTGCCTGGAGTCTAGGGGGCTTCAATGAGCAGTTCTTC.

J is TRBJ2-7 and V is TRBV18; 8 bases fit TRBD2. Germline-derived CDR1 and CDR2 are KGHSH and LQKENI. The CDR3 contains 15 residues. The V and J ends lost 2 bases and 5 bases, in that order; junction bases with no gene match: 8. The CDR3 region has the DNA TGTGCCAGCTCACCAAGCGAAGGACTAGCTGACGAGCAGTACTTC. Translation: CASSPSEGLADEQYF.

The chain uses TRBV19 and TRBJ2-3; perhaps TRBD2 as D (5 bases). The V end was cut by 5 bases, the J end by 4 bases, with 10 bases between. The CDR3 is 13 residues long. Per the germline V gene, CDR1 is LNHDA and CDR2 is SQIVND (reference sequence). In DNA, the CDR3 is TGTGCCAGTAGTGAGGGCAGAGCAGATACGCAGTATTTT. Translated: CASSEGRADTQYF. Full variable domain (outside the CDR3, taken from reference TRBV19 and TRBJ2-3): DGGITQSPKYLFRKEGQNVTLSCEQNLNHDAMYWYRQDPGQGLRLIYYSQIVNDFQKGDIAEGYSVSREKKESFPLTVTSAQKNPTAFYLCASSEGRADTQYFGPGTRLTVL.

V is TRBV2 and J is TRBJ2-1; maybe TRBD1 (5 bases). Germline V gene sequence: CDR1 SNHLY, CDR2 FYNNEI. Trimming removed 7 bases from V and 1 base from J, with 11 bases in between. This CDR3 comprises 14 residues. DNA of the CDR3: TGTGCCAGCAAGTCAGGGATGTCCTACAATGAGCAGTTCTTC. The encoded protein is CASKSGMSYNEQFF.

The rearrangement joins TRBV13 to TRBJ2-2, with 7 bases fitting TRBD1. The V gene's germline CDR1 is PRHDT and CDR2 FYEKMQ (reference sequence). The V gene end was trimmed by 3 bases and the J gene end by 3 bases; junction bases not matched to a gene: 7. CDR3 length: 16 amino acids. The CDR3 DNA sequence: TGTGCCAGCAGCTTTGGGACAGCCGAGTACACCGGGGAGCTGTTTTTT. This codes for CASSFGTAEYTGELFF.

V and J are TRBV7-8 and TRBJ2-1, with 14 bases aligning to TRBD2. J gave up 7 bases and V 5 bases, and 7 bases lay outside the gene matches. This CDR3 is 16 amino acids long. From germline, CDR1 is SGHVS and CDR2 FQNEAQ. The CDR3 sequence is CASSRGLAGGVNEQFF. The CDR3 bases are TGTGCCAGCAGCCGAGGACTAGCGGGAGGTGTTAATGAGCAGTTCTTC.

This sequence joins TRBV30 and TRBJ2-3; 9 bases align to TRBD2. Germline CDR1 GTSNPN, CDR2 SVGIG (reference sequence). This CDR3 spans 14 amino acids. The J segment lost 4 bases and the V segment lost 2 bases, leaving 4 bases of the junction unmatched. CDR3 in DNA: TGTGCCTGGAGTAGGAAGCGGGAGGCAGATACGCAGTATTTT. Protein sequence: CAWSRKREADTQYF. The variable domain in full, with the rest retrieved from reference TRBV30 and TRBJ2-3, is SQTIHQWPATLVQPVGSPLSLECTVEGTSNPNLYWYRQAAGRGLQLLFYSVGIGQISSEVPQNLSASRPQDRQFILSSKKLLLSDSGFYLCAWSRKREADTQYFGPGTRLTVL.

This clone was picked up a small number of times. The chain carries TRBV6-2 or TRBV6-3 and TRBJ2-1, with 11 bases matching TRBD2. This CDR3 has 16 amino acids. V lost 6 bases, J lost 7 bases, and 11 bases stayed unmatched. Germline CDR1 reads MNHEY; CDR2 reads SVGEGT. The CDR3: CASSPISGRAGNEQFF. CDR3 in DNA: TGTGCCAGCAGCCCTATTAGCGGGAGGGCCGGGAATGAGCAGTTCTTC.

The chain carries TRBV28 and TRBJ1-5; a weak D match, TRBD1 (6 bases). There are 13 residues in the CDR3. The V and J ends lost 6 bases and 3 bases respectively, with 9 bases between them. Germline loops: CDR1 MDHEN, CDR2 SYDVKM. The CDR3 reads CASSDRFNQPQHF. The CDR3 DNA reads TGTGCCAGCAGCGACAGGTTCAATCAGCCCCAGCATTTT.

V is TRBV9 and J is TRBJ1-5, with D hard to call. The CDR3 loop spans 14 amino acids. V dropped 0 bases and J dropped 8 bases, with 12 bases sitting between them. Germline loops: CDR1 SGDLS, CDR2 YYNGEE. Here the CDR3 DNA reads TGTGCCAGCAGCGTAGACAGCGGCCTCGAGCCCCAGCATTTT. Protein product: CASSVDSGLEPQHF.

This clone was seen only once. This rearrangement joins TRBV29-1 to TRBJ1-2, with D perhaps TRBD1 (6 bases). Germline loops: CDR1 SQVTM, CDR2 ANQGSEA. This CDR3 spans 16 amino acids. CDR3 protein: CTIHLQGRSDLGGYTF. In nucleotides, the CDR3 is TGCACCATCCACCTACAGGGACGATCTGATTTGGGAGGCTACACCTTC.

A word on this clone: An end of the junction does not agree with germline; a read error may underlie this. The J gene is TRBJ1-2, the V gene TRBV28; 7 bases fit TRBD1. Germline V gene lookup returns CDR1 MDHEN and CDR2 SYDVKM. The CDR3 is made up of 11 amino acids. The CDR3 here is CASSNILRTGF. CDR3 bases: TGTGCCAGCAGCAATATTCTAAGGACAGGCTTC.

J is TRBJ2-1 and V is TRBV12-3 or TRBV12-4; TRBD2 aligns across 7 bases. Unmatched junction bases numbered 3, after V lost 8 bases and J lost 8 bases. CDR3 length: 11 amino acids. The CDR3 spells CASGREHEQFF. CDR3 nucleotides: TGTGCCAGCGGGAGGGAGCATGAGCAGTTCTTC.

The rearrangement uses TRBV19 and TRBJ1-5; 12 nucleotides match TRBD1. This CDR3 has 15 amino acids. Trimming cost V 4 bases and J 5 bases; bases outside gene matches: 3. Germline CDR1 LNHDA, CDR2 SQIVND (reference sequence). CDR3 sequence: CASSRGTGGYQPQHF. DNA for the CDR3: TGTGCCAGTAGTAGAGGGACAGGGGGCTATCAGCCCCAGCATTTT.